Following are 18 T cell receptor beta chains from one sample sequenced in a study of T cells in Graves' hyperthyroidism and ophthalmopathy. Researchers amplified the TCR beta CDR3 regions from RNA transcripts. When the TCR CDR3 underwent first-round RT-PCR, the HTBI primer set was used. TCRdb ran MiXCR on the multiplex PCR reads and lists one entry per CDR3 protein. The sample holds around 600,000 distinct CDR3 sequences; about 14% are singletons and the top ten take 6.5% to 9%. What was sequenced was blood. These receptors all come from a woman younger than 30 with Graves' ophthalmopathy.

Ten or more counts support this clonotype. The gene calls are TRBV4-1 and TRBJ1-4, with TRBD1 matching 9 bases. Germline CDR1 MGHRA, CDR2 YSYEKL. The CDR3 has 15 residues. The trim removed 4 bases at V and 6 bases at J, leaving 6 bases unmatched. The DNA for the CDR3 is TGCGCCAGCAGCCGGACCGGGACAGGGTATGAAAAACTGTTTTTT. Its protein is CASSRTGTGYEKLFF.

This clonotype was picked up a small number of times. The rearrangement links TRBV5-8 to TRBJ2-7; TRBD2 aligns across 8 bases. Per the germline V gene, CDR1 is SGHTS and CDR2 is YDEGEE. The ends lost 2 bases at V and 2 bases at J; junction bases unmatched: 3. The CDR3 covers 14 residues. CDR3 nucleotide sequence: TGTGCCAGCAGCTTACTAGCGGATACCTACGAGCAGTACTTC. Protein sequence: CASSLLADTYEQYF.

This clonotype was counted ten times or more. The chain is built from TRBV28 and TRBJ2-1; D may correspond to TRBD1 or TRBD2 (5 bases each). The ends were cut back, 3 bases at V and 1 base at J, with 10 bases in the middle. CDR1 and CDR2 (germline): MDHEN, SYDVKM. There are 15 residues in the CDR3. The CDR3 loop reads CASSFWGRSYNEQFF. CDR3 DNA: TGTGCCAGCAGTTTTTGGGGGAGATCCTACAATGAGCAGTTCTTC.

This clonotype was recorded at least ten times. The V gene is TRBV12-3 or TRBV12-4, the J gene TRBJ1-1, with D unresolved. Trimming removed 7 bases at V and 3 bases at J, with 12 bases between. The CDR3 runs 13 residues. CDR3 region: CASTYLGDTEAFF. The CDR3 region has the DNA TGTGCCAGCACTTACCTAGGAGACACTGAAGCTTTCTTT.

This clonotype was seen ten or more times. The CDR3 coding sequence is TGTGCCAGCAGCTTAAGGACGACAAACACCGGGGAGCTGTTTTTT. Protein product: CASSLRTTNTGELFF. The rearrangement uses TRBV11-2 and TRBJ2-2; no definite D call. Germline loops: CDR1 SGHAT, CDR2 FQNNGV. Trimming shortened V by 2 bases and J by 2 bases, and 9 bases separated the two germline ends. The CDR3 is 15 residues long.

This clonotype has ten or more counts. V usage is TRBV6-5 and J usage is TRBJ2-7; 9 nucleotides match TRBD1. Trimming took 0 bases from V and 3 from J; bases not matched to a gene: 6. The CDR3 covers 16 residues. Germline values: CDR1 MNHEY, CDR2 SVGAGI. CDR3 in DNA: TGTGCCAGCAGTTACTCGAGGCCGGGACAGGGCTACGAGCAGTACTTC. Its protein is CASSYSRPGQGYEQYF.

This clonotype was seen just once. The junction differs from germline at one of its ends, possibly a read error. CDR3 loop: CAGSLWGRSYEQYF. CDR3 DNA: TGTGCCGGCAGCTTATGGGGCCGTTCCTACGAGCAGTACTTC. This sequence joins TRBV6-2 or TRBV6-3 and TRBJ2-7; TRBD1 might be the D (5 bases). The CDR3 has 14 amino acids. Germline CDR1 reads MNHEY; CDR2 reads SVGEGT.

In its sample, this clonotype was seen a few times. One end of the junction does not line up with germline, which may come from a read error. The DNA of the CDR3 is TGTGCTAGCAGCCAAAACTTCGGACAGATTAGCAATCAGCCCCAGCATTTT. Encoded protein: CASSQNFGQISNQPQHF. The chain recombines TRBV5-5 with TRBJ1-5; possibly TRBD1 for D (6 bases). The CDR3 spans 17 residues. CDR1 is SGHKS and CDR2 is YYEKEE in the germline V gene (reference sequence).

This clonotype was recorded a few times. The genes are TRBV11-1 and TRBJ2-2; 13 bases map to TRBD2. The CDR3 length is 19 residues. Trimming at V came to 4 bases and at J to 4 bases, leaving 12 bases not matched to a gene. The germline gives CDR1 SGHAT, CDR2 FQDESV (reference sequence). The CDR3 coding sequence is TGTGCCAGCAGCTCCCACCAGCCGGGACTAGCGGGATCCACCGGGGAGCTGTTTTTT. Encoded protein: CASSSHQPGLAGSTGELFF.

The CDR3, as DNA: TGTGCCAGCAGGAATCGGGCTAGCGGGACCTCCTACGAGCAGTACTTC. It translates to CASRNRASGTSYEQYF. V is TRBV28 and J is TRBJ2-7; 9 positions agree with TRBD2. This CDR3 has 16 amino acids. The trim removed 6 bases at V and 0 bases at J, leaving 9 bases unmatched. Germline values: CDR1 MDHEN, CDR2 SYDVKM. Complete variable domain (other parts from reference TRBV28 and TRBJ2-7): DVKVTQSSRYLVKRTGEKVFLECVQDMDHENMFWYRQDPGLGLRLIYFSYDVKMKEKGDIPEGYSVSREKKERFSLILESASTNQTSMYLCASRNRASGTSYEQYFGPGTRLTVT.

Comment on this clonotype: Just one base apart from a much larger clone, this may be a read error. V usage is TRBV12-3 or TRBV12-4 and J usage is TRBJ1-3; D is unclear. CDR3 length: 14 residues. DNA of the CDR3: TGTGCCAACAGTTACGGAAGGAGGGGAAACACCATATATTTT. Translating it yields CANSYGRRGNTIYF.

This clonotype was seen many times. The rearrangement joins TRBV12-3 or TRBV12-4 to TRBJ1-1; the D is unclear. V dropped 3 bases and J dropped 1 base, with 15 bases sitting between them. This CDR3 spans 16 amino acids. The CDR3 DNA is TGTGCCAGCAGTTTCTCCTTCTTTTCGCGGAACACTGAAGCTTTCTTT. It encodes CASSFSFFSRNTEAFF.

This clonotype was observed at least ten times. The J gene is TRBJ2-1, the V gene TRBV7-2; D gene unclear. V lost 4 bases to trimming and J lost 3 bases, with 7 bases between them. The CDR3 extends over 13 amino acids. Germline values: CDR1 SGHTA, CDR2 FQGNSA. CDR3 amino acids: CASSSPNYNEQFF. The CDR3 DNA sequence: TGTGCCAGCAGCTCCCCCAACTACAATGAGCAGTTCTTC. Supplemented by reference TRBV7-2 and TRBJ2-1, the full variable domain reads GAGVSQSPSNKVTEKGKDVELRCDPISGHTALYWYRQSLGQGLEFLIYFQGNSAPDKSGLPSDRFSAERTGGSVSTLTIQRTQQEDSAVYLCASSSPNYNEQFFGPGTRLTVL.

This clonotype appeared many times. The chain links TRBV11-1 to TRBJ2-7; a weak D match, TRBD2 (7 bases). CDR1 is SGHAT and CDR2 is FQDESV in the germline V gene (reference sequence). The V gene lost 2 bases and the J gene lost 4 bases, with 18 bases spanning the gap. The CDR3 spans 16 residues. In DNA, the CDR3 is TGTGCCAGCAGCTTACTCGGCTCGGGGGGCCAATACGAGCAGTACTTC. It yields the protein CASSLLGSGGQYEQYF.

This clonotype was seen many times. The rearrangement joins TRBV12-3 or TRBV12-4 to TRBJ1-1; weak D call: TRBD1 (5 bases). CDR3 length equals 11 residues. V gave up 5 bases and J gave up 9 bases, with 10 bases separating them. CDR3 bases: TGTGCCAGCAGTGCAGGGAATAAAGCTTTCTTT. It is translated as CASSAGNKAFF.

This clonotype was detected ten times or more. The DNA for the CDR3 is TGCAGTGCTAGGGATGATGGGAGGGCTCTGCTCAATGAGCAGTTCTTC. As protein: CSARDDGRALLNEQFF. This chain uses TRBV20-1 with TRBJ2-1; 7 nucleotides match TRBD2. Germline trimming cut 3 bases from V and 6 bases from J; bases unmatched to any gene: 14. The germline gives CDR1 DFQATT, CDR2 SNEGSKA (reference sequence). CDR3 length: 16 residues.

Ten or more counts support this clonotype. The chain carries TRBV7-3 and TRBJ1-2; TRBD1 aligns across 9 bases. Germline-derived CDR1 and CDR2 are SGHTA and FQGTGA. V lost 4 bases and J lost 6; bases outside the gene matches: 6. There are 14 residues in the CDR3. The CDR3 here is CASSSGQGSDGYTF. The CDR3 DNA follows: TGTGCCAGCAGCTCTGGACAGGGGAGCGATGGCTACACCTTC.

The table lists this clonotype with many counts. V and J are TRBV2 and TRBJ1-1, with TRBD1 matching over 8 bases. Germline CDR1 SNHLY, CDR2 FYNNEI. V was pared by 3 bases and J by 0 bases, with 6 bases of the junction left unmatched. This CDR3 spans 16 amino acids. CDR3 in amino acids: CASSDTGQALNTEAFF. The CDR3 nucleotides read TGTGCCAGCAGTGATACGGGACAGGCCTTGAACACTGAAGCTTTCTTT.